Shown below are 23 T cell receptor beta chains from a single sample sequenced in a study of blood T cell repertoires in COVID-19. Assay: immunoSEQ multiplex PCR; the TCRdb copy retains only in-frame clones and omits some. In the table there are 200,000 to 250,000 clones, almost 90% of which are singletons. The sequenced sample consisted of peripheral blood. These receptors all stem from a man younger than 35 with active or convalescent COVID-19.

J is TRBJ2-7 and V is TRBV10-3, with D maybe TRBD2 (5 bases). Germline CDR1 ENHRY, CDR2 SYGVKD. Trimming took off 11 bases at V and 1 base at J, with 15 bases between the two ends. This CDR3 has 13 amino acids. CDR3 residues: CAARLEASYEQYF. CDR3 sequence (DNA): TGTGCCGCCAGGCTGGAGGCTTCCTACGAGCAGTACTTC.

V is TRBV7-9 and J is TRBJ1-5, with D tentatively TRBD1 (5 bases). The CDR3 loop spans 13 amino acids. Trimming pared 5 bases from V and 4 bases from J, leaving 9 bases between. CDR1 is SEHNR and CDR2 is FQNEAQ in the germline V gene (reference sequence). The CDR3 loop reads CASSAGGNQPQHF. The CDR3 bases are TGTGCCAGCAGCGCGGGGGGTAATCAGCCCCAGCATTTT.

The gene calls are TRBV7-9 and TRBJ1-6; 8 positions match TRBD1. Germline-derived CDR1 and CDR2 are SEHNR and FQNEAQ (reference sequence). After removal of 3 bases from V and 8 bases from J, the junction contained 6 bases not matched to a gene. The length of the CDR3 is 15 residues. The CDR3 here is CASSLDRVVDSPLHF. CDR3 coding DNA: TGTGCCAGCAGCTTGGACAGGGTTGTCGATTCACCCCTCCACTTT.

This chain uses TRBV27 with TRBJ2-1; D ambiguous. Germline V gene data show CDR1 as MNHEY and CDR2 as SMNVEV (reference sequence). This CDR3 is built from 12 residues. V gave up 1 base and J gave up 7 bases, with 5 bases separating them. The CDR3 DNA reads as TGTGCCAGCAGTTTATACGGTAATGAGCAGTTCTTC. It translates to CASSLYGNEQFF.

The chain has TRBV28 and TRBJ1-2; TRBD1 matches 7 bases. Germline V gene sequence: CDR1 MDHEN, CDR2 SYDVKM. The V segment lost 3 bases and the J segment 5 bases; nucleotides outside the gene matches: 3. The CDR3 spans 13 residues. For the CDR3, the DNA is TGTGCCAGCAGTTTCGACAGGGAGTATGGCTACACCTTC. Protein product: CASSFDREYGYTF.

The chain combines TRBV11-2 with TRBJ2-3, with 8 bases lining up with TRBD2. There are 16 residues in the CDR3. The V gene end was trimmed by 1 base and the J gene end by 7 bases; junction bases not matched to a gene: 10. Germline-derived CDR1 and CDR2 are SGHAT and FQNNGV. CDR3 amino acids: CASSLGISGIRNTQYF. As DNA, the CDR3 is TGTGCCAGCAGCTTAGGTATTAGCGGGATAAGAAATACGCAGTATTTT.

V usage is TRBV6-5 and J usage is TRBJ1-5, with D unresolved. Trimming removed 6 bases from V and 3 bases from J, with 9 bases in between. Germline CDR1 and CDR2: MNHEY and SVGAGI. The CDR3 has 13 residues. CDR3 coding DNA: TGTGCCAGCAGGCGGGCAAACAATCAGCCCCAGCATTTT. This sequence encodes CASRRANNQPQHF.

The chain carries TRBV7-8 and TRBJ2-7; a weak D match, TRBD1 (6 bases). V lost 2 bases and J lost 0, with 14 bases in between. The germline gives CDR1 SGHVS, CDR2 FQNEAQ. This CDR3 is 16 amino acids long. The chain's CDR3 is CASSLRSGHNSYEQYF. DNA for the CDR3: TGTGCCAGCAGCTTAAGATCGGGACATAACTCCTACGAGCAGTACTTC.

The chain has TRBV7-2 and TRBJ2-7; the D gene is possibly TRBD1 (5 bases). V lost 2 bases, J lost 2 bases, and 13 bases lay in between. Germline V gene lookup returns CDR1 SGHTA and CDR2 FQGNSA. CDR3 size: 15 residues. CDR3 residues: CASSLLYRQPYEQYF. DNA for the CDR3: TGTGCCAGCAGCTTATTGTATCGACAGCCCTACGAGCAGTACTTC. Together with reference TRBV7-2 and TRBJ2-7, the CDR3 gives the full variable domain: GAGVSQSPSNKVTEKGKDVELRCDPISGHTALYWYRQSLGQGLEFLIYFQGNSAPDKSGLPSDRFSAERTGGSVSTLTIQRTQQEDSAVYLCASSLLYRQPYEQYFGPGTRLTVT.

This rearrangement joins TRBV24-1 to TRBJ2-3, with 8 bases aligning to TRBD1. Germline CDR1 is KGHDR and CDR2 is SFDVKD. This CDR3 region has 16 residues. V was clipped by 3 bases and J by 0 bases; unmatched bases: 4. The CDR3 DNA follows: TGTGCCACCAGTGATACACAGGGGGGTAGCACAGATACGCAGTATTTT. Translating it yields CATSDTQGGSTDTQYF.

The chain is built from TRBV19 and TRBJ1-2; a possible D gene is TRBD1 (6 bases). Germline V gene data show CDR1 as LNHDA and CDR2 as SQIVND (reference sequence). There are 14 residues in the CDR3. Trimming took 7 bases from V and 2 from J, leaving 14 bases between them. CDR3 nucleotide sequence: TGTGCCAGTACCCCGGACAGAGCAAACTATGGCTACACCTTC. This gives the protein CASTPDRANYGYTF.

V usage is TRBV27 and J usage is TRBJ2-7, with D possibly being TRBD2 (5 bases). Germline V gene sequence: CDR1 MNHEY, CDR2 SMNVEV (reference sequence). V was shortened by 4 bases and J by 4 bases, with 14 bases between the two germline ends. This CDR3 has 14 amino acids. CDR3 region: CASSSLPGMYEQYF. The CDR3 nucleotides read TGTGCCAGCAGTTCACTTCCCGGGATGTACGAGCAGTACTTC.

The rearrangement joins TRBV19 to TRBJ2-4; 7 bases match TRBD1. Per the germline V gene, CDR1 is LNHDA and CDR2 is SQIVND (reference sequence). V lost 3 bases, J lost 3 bases, and 14 bases stayed unmatched. CDR3 size: 18 residues. Here the CDR3 reads CASSIGQVFGLGKNIQYF. For the CDR3, the DNA is TGTGCCAGTAGTATCGGACAGGTCTTTGGATTGGGCAAAAACATTCAGTACTTC.

This chain links TRBV7-2 with TRBJ1-5; TRBD1 matches 8 bases. Germline V CDR1 and CDR2: SGHTA, FQGNSA. Trimming took 5 bases from V and 1 from J; bases not matched to a gene: 13. The CDR3 has 18 amino acids. CDR3 sequence: CASSPRTGRRLSNQPQHF. CDR3 DNA sequence: TGTGCCAGCAGCCCGCGGACAGGGAGGCGTTTAAGCAATCAGCCCCAGCATTTT.

This chain's CDR3 is CASSVGSGSAYEQYF. CDR3 bases: TGTGCCAGCAGCGTAGGAAGCGGGAGCGCCTACGAGCAGTACTTC. V usage is TRBV9 and J usage is TRBJ2-7, with TRBD2 matching over 8 bases. This CDR3 is built from 15 residues. The V segment lost 0 bases and the J segment 2 bases; nucleotides outside the gene matches: 4. In germline, CDR1 is SGDLS, CDR2 YYNGEE.

This chain joins TRBV20-1 and TRBJ2-7; D possibly corresponds to TRBD2 (6 bases). CDR1 is DFQATT, CDR2 SNEGSKA, per germline (reference sequence). V was shortened by 3 bases and J by 4 bases, with 13 bases between the two germline ends. The CDR3 is 13 amino acids. The CDR3 bases are TGCAGTGCTAGTTCGTCACGGGAGTACGAGCAGTACTTC. Translating it yields CSASSSREYEQYF.

V and J are TRBV9 and TRBJ2-2; D gene uncertain. Germline V gives CDR1 SGDLS, CDR2 YYNGEE. Trimming pared 2 bases from V and 2 bases from J, leaving 7 bases between. The CDR3 runs 14 residues. The CDR3 reads CASSVRGNTGELFF. The DNA of the CDR3 is TGTGCCAGCAGCGTCCGCGGTAACACCGGGGAGCTGTTTTTT.

V gene TRBV9 combines with J gene TRBJ2-1, with TRBD2 matching 8 bases. Unmatched junction bases numbered 18, after V lost 0 bases and J lost 7 bases. Germline V gene lookup returns CDR1 SGDLS and CDR2 YYNGEE. The CDR3 runs 19 residues. This chain's CDR3 is CASSVDLGAAAGEGNEQFF. Written as DNA, the CDR3 is TGTGCCAGCAGCGTAGACCTTGGTGCCGCAGCGGGAGAGGGTAATGAGCAGTTCTTC.

In regard to this clone: Other DNA sequences in the same sample also yield this CDR3. The CDR3 DNA sequence: TGCGCCAGCAGCTTGGATCAGGGATCAGATACGCAGTATTTT. Translated: CASSLDQGSDTQYF. The chain employs TRBV5-1 and TRBJ2-3, with a possible D match to TRBD1 (5 bases). CDR1 and CDR2 (germline): SGHRS, YFSETQ. CDR3 length equals 14 residues. Trimming removed 0 bases at V and 4 bases at J, with 9 bases between.

The CDR3 sequence is CASSVGENTGELFF. CDR3 DNA sequence: TGTGCCAGCAGCGTAGGGGAGAACACCGGGGAGCTGTTTTTT. The chain uses TRBV6-4 and TRBJ2-2, with D perhaps TRBD1 (5 bases). The germline CDR1 and CDR2 sequences are MRHNA and SNTAGT. This CDR3 has 14 amino acids. V lost 6 bases and J 1 base, leaving 9 bases between the germline ends.

The chain uses TRBV11-3 and TRBJ2-3; D is unresolved. V lost 5 bases and J lost 0, with 12 bases in between. The CDR3 extends over 15 amino acids. Germline V CDR1 and CDR2: SGHNT, YENEEA. CDR3 in amino acids: CASSPFGTSTDTQYF. In DNA form, the CDR3 reads TGTGCCAGCAGCCCCTTCGGTACTAGCACAGATACGCAGTATTTT.

As DNA, the CDR3 is TGTGCCAGCAGCTCCCCCCCCGGGGGGAATCAGCCCCAGCATTTT. The encoded protein is CASSSPPGGNQPQHF. J is TRBJ1-5 and V is TRBV7-2; D is perhaps TRBD1 (5 bases). V was trimmed by 4 bases and J by 4 bases, leaving 14 bases between them. The CDR3 contains 15 residues. The germline gives CDR1 SGHTA, CDR2 FQGNSA.

Written as DNA, the CDR3 is TGTGCCATCAGTGCACCAGGGGGCATCTACGAGCAGTACTTC. It specifies CAISAPGGIYEQYF. J is TRBJ2-7 and V is TRBV10-3; 8 bases align to TRBD1. Germline CDR1 is ENHRY and CDR2 is SYGVKD. This CDR3 has 14 residues. V was clipped by 4 bases and J by 3 bases; unmatched bases: 5.